The clone carrying this T cell receptor (beta chain) was seen a few times. Antigen unknown. A much larger clone lies one base from this, so it may be a read error. Trimming took off 1 base at V and 5 bases at J, with 3 bases between the two ends. The V gene's germline CDR1 is SEHNR and CDR2 FQNEAQ (reference sequence). The length of the CDR3 is 12 residues. Donors were Caucasian adults residing in Nashville, Tennessee, USA. This entry is derived from a study of shared clonotypes between healthy human individuals. Whole-study findings and limits: Clonotype sharing among donors likely depends on sequencing depth. Few donors limited the genetic and exposure-history diversity represented.

Method: immunoSEQ multiplex PCR; TCRdb's copy keeps in-frame clones and lacks some. The sample has approximately 460,000 clones, approximately 80% seen once. This clonotype was obtained from a middle-aged woman in good health. Some clones in this sample may be carry-over from other donors' samples. The chain uses TRBV7-9 and TRBJ1-3; D remains ambiguous. The sequencing sample was made of PBMCs. For the CDR3, the DNA is TGTGCCAGCAGCTTAGACCGAAACACCATATATTTT. This sequence encodes CASSLDRNTIYF.